This T cell receptor beta chain was identified during a study of blood T cell repertoires in COVID-19 (dated by TCRdb to the early 2020s). Regarding the study in general: Samples from collaborators originated in the United States, Italy and Spain and spanned both the acute and convalescent phases of COVID-19. The material from the prospective study consisted of cDNA or gDNA derived from T cells, B-cell-depleted T cells, or PBMCs. The dataset comprised deeply sampled blood TCRbeta repertoires from subjects exposed to, actively infected with, or recovered from COVID-19. A freely available public database, intended as a resource for researchers studying the immune response to SARS-CoV-2, is where the repertoires were released. Samples came from the ongoing ImmuneRACE study (first 160 participants) plus 1,254 subjects from 6 global collaborators. The sample metadata nearly always contained a de-identified subject ID, COVID-19 status, age in years and sex. Where available, HLA class I and class II types were obtained from metadata supplied by the sample provider rather than from assay-based typing. Beyond this particular receptor, the publication reports: The quantity of clinical and demographic metadata differed by source and by participant and was supplied without curation.

On this clone itself: The clone's antigen remains unknown. Base qualities are not at hand, and no much larger clone is one base apart.

TCRbeta CDR3 regions were amplified from genomic DNA by means of the immunoSEQ Assay, a bias-controlled multiplex PCR. The paper's data handling went like this. Within the assay, amplification of reference gene primers was used to estimate how many nucleated cells each sample contained. Sequence reads were collapsed and filtered to measure the absolute abundance of every unique TCRbeta CDR3 rearrangement. For each sample, productive Simpson clonality was calculated as the square root of Simpson's diversity index over productive rearrangements. Here the immuneACCESS table is served through TCRdb, limited to in-frame sequences with V and J called. Missing clones are a known gap in these copies; in checked studies unresolved V genes cover under half, and the rest lacks a known reason. The V and J calls and clone size were taken over from that table, and D and trimming were inferred from the DNA. In all, the sample holds under 300,000 clones, and around 85% of those were seen once. The ten top clones hold 6.2% of the sample.

V is cut by 2 bases and J by 3 bases, and the space between the germline ends is 10 bases. The CDR3 covers 14 residues, taking in both the cysteine and the phenylalanine. Left in the record is the CDR3 DNA by itself, 42 bases read in frame from the first base. CDR1 and CDR2 are drawn from the germline V gene: SGHTS, YDEGEE. The collaborating institutions used their own protocols to collect whole blood in K2EDTA tubes. For TCRbeta analysis, collaborators shipped samples as frozen whole blood, isolated PBMCs, or DNA extracted from either of those sample types. Material for sequencing was peripheral blood. The chain uses TRBV5-8 and TRBJ2-3, and possibly TRBD1, on 6 matching bases. The receptor's source is a man between 60 and 75 years old with acute or convalescent COVID-19. The DNA sequence is TGTGCCAGCAGCTTCGGACAGAAGACAGATACGCAGTATTTT. This sequence encodes CASSFGQKTDTQYF.